The rows below give T cell receptor beta chains drawn from one sample of a study of response to subunit inactivated influenza vaccine. From the RT-PCR reads, TCRdb called clonotypes with MiXCR, one entry per CDR3 protein. In the table there are some 500,000 distinct CDR3 sequences, 25% of which are singletons. The sequencing here drew on CD4+ T cells sorted from PBMCs, taken 5 days after vaccination. All receptors derive from a man aged 45-65 years who received an inactivated influenza vaccine. The CDR3 runs from the conserved cysteine through the conserved F or W.

TRBJ2-5	TRBV12-3/TRBV12-4	CASTGTAQETQYF
TRBJ1-1	TRBV5-1	CASSRGDGDTEAFF
TRBJ2-2	TRBV7-2	CVSSFQGTTSGELFF
TRBJ1-4	TRBV28	CASTLAGVGEKLFF
TRBJ2-7	TRBV28	CASRGWTGGYEQYF
TRBJ2-5	TRBV29-1	CSVEDAAETQYF
TRBJ2-3	TRBV6-1	CASSHGAGQVDTQYF
TRBJ2-1	TRBV7-9	CASSLEVVPHEQFF
TRBJ2-5	TRBV5-4	CASSLDLEETQYF
TRBJ2-5	TRBV2	CASSEGGGETQYF
TRBJ2-7	TRBV15	CATGTGNSYEQYF
TRBJ2-1	TRBV12-3/TRBV12-4	CASSLFPLGVGEQFF
TRBJ2-3	TRBV28	CASSIRRSSSDTQYF
TRBJ2-7	TRBV4-2	CASSQESGGRYEQYF
TRBJ2-1	TRBV7-9	CASSLIVTEQFF
TRBJ2-7	TRBV5-5	CASSLAGGRSVWEQYF
TRBJ2-2	TRBV4-3	CASSHGQTTNTGELFF
TRBJ2-7	TRBV7-8	CASSLAPTSAAIYEQYF
TRBJ2-1	TRBV28	CASREGLGQFF
TRBJ1-1	TRBV11-2	CASSGRAVTEAFF
TRBJ2-2	TRBV20-1	CSATPVLGGGYGAGELFF
TRBJ2-1	TRBV18	CASSVGTGGYNEQFF
TRBJ2-7	TRBV7-2	CASSLAWTGAYEQYF
TRBJ2-1	TRBV12-3/TRBV12-4	CASSFGPVGGRIPYNEQFF
TRBJ2-3	TRBV10-3	CAISESPEDTQYF
TRBJ2-5	TRBV5-1	CASSLEQGRIETQYF
TRBJ2-4	TRBV28	CASSLETGILAKNIQYF
TRBJ2-7	TRBV12-3/TRBV12-4	CASSLLGAYEQYF
TRBJ2-3	TRBV20-1	CSTSKRGAPDTQYF
TRBJ1-1	TRBV12-3/TRBV12-4	CASSQFQGGTEAFF
TRBJ2-1	TRBV28	CASSFRTGGSEQFF
TRBJ2-4	TRBV12-3/TRBV12-4	CASSHGQGIIQYF
TRBJ2-7	TRBV20-1	CSAPSRGGHEQYF
TRBJ1-3	TRBV30	CAWWRDSGNTIYF
TRBJ2-7	TRBV20-1	CSARVGGLASLEQYF
TRBJ1-4	TRBV6-2/TRBV6-3	CASSYRPITTNEKLFF
TRBJ2-6	TRBV7-2	CASRPGGTSGANVLTF
TRBJ1-1	TRBV5-6	CASNFLQGTEAFF
TRBJ2-5	TRBV20-1	CSASQGIGETQYF
TRBJ2-3	TRBV6-5	CASSYGDNTDTQYF
TRBJ2-1	TRBV20-1	CSAGPGTSGAEQFF
TRBJ2-7	TRBV6-5	CASSWSRDRYYEQYF
TRBJ2-2	TRBV12-3/TRBV12-4	CASSLSGGPDGGELFF
TRBJ2-7	TRBV5-1	CASSLASALSYEQYF
TRBJ2-5	TRBV7-9	CASSLSSGRGISQYF
TRBJ2-1	TRBV5-1	CASSLFGQGNEQFF